Below, 10 T cell receptor beta chains from the same sample are listed, as sequenced in a study of cytomegalovirus exposure and HLA in healthy donors. Measured with immunoSEQ multiplex PCR; TCRdb has only the in-frame clones, and not every one. In the table there are about 130,000 clones, around nine tenths of which are singletons. The specimen was PBMCs. The receptors stem from a woman younger than 35 in good health and CMV-seronegative.

The V and J genes are TRBV11-2 and TRBJ1-1; tentatively, D is TRBD1 (6 bases). CDR1 and CDR2 (germline): SGHAT, FQNNGV. The CDR3 is 12 amino acids. Trimming pared 5 bases from V and 7 bases from J, leaving 11 bases between. The CDR3 bases are TGTGCCAGCAGCCCGGTAGGGGGTGAAGCTTTCTTT. Its protein product is CASSPVGGEAFF.

This chain connects TRBV2 to TRBJ2-3; 14 bases are shared with TRBD2. The ends lost 5 bases at V and 4 bases at J; junction bases unmatched: 8. The germline V gene encodes CDR1 SNHLY and CDR2 FYNNEI. This CDR3 has 17 amino acids. Here the CDR3 reads CASSSGLAGEEADTQYF. CDR3 coding DNA: TGTGCCAGCAGTTCGGGACTAGCGGGAGAGGAGGCAGATACGCAGTATTTT.

As to this clone: A junction boundary mismatches the germline segment, possibly from a read error. The rearrangement links TRBV19 to TRBJ1-1, with D tentatively TRBD1 (5 bases). Germline V gene sequence: CDR1 LNHDA, CDR2 SQIVND (reference sequence). The CDR3 is 14 residues long. CDR3 nucleotides: TGTGCCAGTAGTATGTTCAGGGTGAATACTGAAGCTTTCTTT. Encoded protein: CASSMFRVNTEAFF. The complete variable domain, with remaining parts taken from reference TRBV19 and TRBJ1-1, reads DGGITQSPKYLFRKEGQNVTLSCEQNLNHDAMYWYRQDPGQGLRLIYYSQIVNDFQKGDIAEGYSVSREKKESFPLTVTSAQKNPTAFYLCASSMFRVNTEAFFGQGTRLTVV.

This clone was seen only once. The chain employs TRBV2 and TRBJ2-7; 8 nucleotides match TRBD1. Germline V gene data show CDR1 as SNHLY and CDR2 as FYNNEI. V shed 8 bases, J shed 1 base, and the junction held 10 bases outside the gene matches. The CDR3 is 15 residues long. The CDR3 protein is CASGVGRDRSYEQYF. In DNA form, the CDR3 reads TGTGCCAGCGGAGTGGGGCGGGACAGGTCCTACGAGCAGTACTTC.

V gene TRBV9 combines with J gene TRBJ1-3, with 8 bases lining up with TRBD1. CDR1 is SGDLS and CDR2 is YYNGEE in the germline V gene. The V and J ends lost 4 bases and 0 bases, in that order; junction bases with no gene match: 3. This CDR3 comprises 15 residues. DNA for the CDR3: TGTGCCAGCAGCTCCACAGGGGGCTCTGGAAACACCATATATTTT. Its translation: CASSSTGGSGNTIYF.

This clone was picked up one time. The J gene is TRBJ2-3, the V gene TRBV4-2; 7 positions match TRBD1. CDR1 is LGHNA, CDR2 YNFKEQ, per germline. The CDR3 runs 16 residues. The ends lost 4 bases at V and 2 bases at J; junction bases unmatched: 9. Here the CDR3 DNA reads TGTGCCAGCAGCCCGAACCAGGGGGATGCCACAGATACGCAGTATTTT. Translating gives CASSPNQGDATDTQYF.

The V gene is TRBV4-1, the J gene TRBJ2-7; TRBD2 matches at 7 bases. V lost 1 base, J lost 0 bases, and 6 bases stayed unmatched. CDR1 and CDR2 from the germline V gene are MGHRA and YSYEKL. The CDR3 extends over 16 amino acids. Written as DNA, the CDR3 is TGCGCCAGCAGCCAAGCTAGCGGAGCAAGCTCCTACGAGCAGTACTTC. Translation: CASSQASGASSYEQYF.

V is TRBV5-5 and J is TRBJ1-2; tentatively, D is TRBD1 (6 bases). CDR1 SGHKS and CDR2 YYEKEE come from the germline V gene (reference sequence). CDR3 length: 18 residues. The V gene lost 0 bases and the J gene lost 1 base, with 19 bases spanning the gap. CDR3 DNA: TGTGCCAGCAGCTTGGCCAGGGGTATCAGGCCAGATAACTATGGCTACACCTTC. Translating gives CASSLARGIRPDNYGYTF.

V gene TRBV30 combines with J gene TRBJ1-1, with D hard to call. The V gene's germline CDR1 is GTSNPN and CDR2 SVGIG (reference sequence). The CDR3 is 15 amino acids. Trimming left V 0 bases short and J 2 bases short, with 13 bases between. The CDR3 bases are TGTGCCTGGAGTGTACTGGTGGGCCGCAACACTGAAGCTTTCTTT. Amino acid sequence: CAWSVLVGRNTEAFF.

The chain couples TRBV5-1 to TRBJ2-2; TRBD2 agrees at 9 bases. This CDR3 is 14 amino acids long. CDR1 is SGHRS, CDR2 YFSETQ, per germline. The V gene end was trimmed by 7 bases and the J gene end by 5 bases; junction bases not matched to a gene: 6. The CDR3 DNA reads TGCGCCAGCTGGCAAGGACTAGCGACCGGGGAGCTGTTTTTT. Its protein product is CASWQGLATGELFF.